This T cell receptor beta chain appears in the sequencing data of a study of blood T cell repertoires in COVID-19. This clone was detected only once. Sequencing was performed with immunoSEQ multiplex PCR; in TCRdb, only in-frame clones are kept and a portion is missing. The sample shows 490,000 or so clones, 80% to 90% of them seen only once. The sequencing sample was made of PBMCs or T cells enriched from blood (not recorded which). The sequence was collected from a woman aged 60-70 years who had recovered from COVID-19.

The CDR3 protein is CASSLAPTRGELFF. The CDR3 coding sequence is TGTGCCAGCAGCTTAGCTCCGACACGGGGGGAGCTGTTTTTT. J is TRBJ2-2 and V is TRBV7-2; D is unclear. CDR3 length: 14 amino acids. The ends were cut back, 0 bases at V and 8 bases at J, with 10 bases in the middle. Germline V gene sequence: CDR1 SGHTA, CDR2 FQGNSA.